A selection of T cell receptor beta chains follows, all from one sample in a study of T cells after yellow fever vaccination. TCRdb re-analysed the 5' RACE reads in MiXCR, keeping a single row per CDR3 protein. The sample contains 9,500 to 15,000 distinct CDR3 sequences, under 6% of which appear only once. This material consisted of PBMCs, either bulk or a sorted T-cell subset (CD4+, CD8+, memory, or dextramer-sorted; not recorded which), taken on the day of the yellow fever booster vaccination. The receptors come from a man aged 30 to 39 who received the YFV17D yellow fever vaccine. CDR3s include the opening cysteine and the closing phenylalanine or tryptophan. D genes are given only for firm matches. Clone size is stated in some rows and not others, as once, few, many or a class when expanded.

cdr3_nt: TGTGCCAGCAGTTTGGGCACCGGGGAGCTGTTTTTT
cdr3_aa: CASSLGTGELFF
v_call: TRBV12-3/TRBV12-4
clone_size: medium-sized
j_call: TRBJ2-2
d_call: -

cdr3_nt: TGTGCCAGCAGCCAAGATCTTTTGGGGGGCGCTTACTATGGCTACACCTTC
cdr3_aa: CASSQDLLGGAYYGYTF
v_call: TRBV4-2
clone_size: medium-sized
j_call: TRBJ1-2
d_call: -

cdr3_nt: TGTGCCAGCAGTTACTCTAGTGGGAGAAAGGGAAACATTCAGTACTTC
cdr3_aa: CASSYSSGRKGNIQYF
v_call: TRBV6-5
clone_size: many
j_call: TRBJ2-4
d_call: -

cdr3_nt: TGTGCCAGCAAGACCAGTAACACTGAAGCTTTCTTT
cdr3_aa: CASKTSNTEAFF
v_call: TRBV5-4
clone_size: many
j_call: TRBJ1-1
d_call: -

cdr3_nt: TGTGCCAGCAGCACGGGACAGTCTAATGTTGCCTATGGCTACACCTTC
cdr3_aa: CASSTGQSNVAYGYTF
v_call: TRBV5-4
clone_size: many
j_call: TRBJ1-2
d_call: TRBD1

cdr3_nt: TGCAGTGCTAGAGTCGTCCTCCGGCACACTGAAGCTTTCTTT
cdr3_aa: CSARVVLRHTEAFF
v_call: TRBV20-1
clone_size: many
j_call: TRBJ1-1
d_call: -

cdr3_nt: TGTGCCAGCAGCTCCTATGCGATCTCGGGTGGAACGCAGTATTTT
cdr3_aa: CASSSYAISGGTQYF
v_call: TRBV7-2
clone_size: many
j_call: TRBJ2-3
d_call: -

cdr3_nt: TGTGCCAGCAGCTTAGTGTCCCTCGAGCAGTACTTC
cdr3_aa: CASSLVSLEQYF
v_call: TRBV5-6
clone_size: medium-sized
j_call: TRBJ2-7
d_call: -

cdr3_nt: TGCGCCAGCAGCGCCGGGACAGGGTACAATGAGCAGTTCTTC
cdr3_aa: CASSAGTGYNEQFF
v_call: TRBV5-1
clone_size: many
j_call: TRBJ2-1
d_call: TRBD1

cdr3_nt: TGCAGCGTTGGACGGCAGCAACAAGAGACCCAGTACTTC
cdr3_aa: CSVGRQQQETQYF
v_call: TRBV29-1
clone_size: many
j_call: TRBJ2-5
d_call: -

cdr3_nt: TGTGCCAGCAGCCAAGTGGACGAGCAGTACTTC
cdr3_aa: CASSQVDEQYF
v_call: TRBV14
clone_size: medium-sized
j_call: TRBJ2-7
d_call: -

cdr3_nt: TGTGCCAGTAGCAGCCTCGCGGGCTCAAACACCGGGGAGCTGTTTTTT
cdr3_aa: CASSSLAGSNTGELFF
v_call: TRBV19
clone_size: many
j_call: TRBJ2-2
d_call: -

cdr3_nt: TGTGCCAGCAGCCCAAGCCAGGGCCCAACTAATGAAAAACTGTTTTTT
cdr3_aa: CASSPSQGPTNEKLFF
v_call: TRBV7-6
clone_size: -
j_call: TRBJ1-4
d_call: -

cdr3_nt: TGCAGTGCTAGGGGGACTAGCGGGAGGGGGATTTTGGATGAGCAGTTCTTC
cdr3_aa: CSARGTSGRGILDEQFF
v_call: TRBV20-1
clone_size: many
j_call: TRBJ2-1
d_call: TRBD2

cdr3_nt: TGTGCCAGCAGTCTGATTACAGGGGGCACTGAAGCTTTCTTT
cdr3_aa: CASSLITGGTEAFF
v_call: TRBV12-3/TRBV12-4
clone_size: medium-sized
j_call: TRBJ1-1
d_call: TRBD1

cdr3_nt: TGTGCCAGCAGCTTGGGCCCGGGACAGGGGGCCGGGGAGCTGTTTTTT
cdr3_aa: CASSLGPGQGAGELFF
v_call: TRBV5-4
clone_size: many
j_call: TRBJ2-2
d_call: TRBD1

cdr3_nt: TGTGCCACCAGCAGAGATAAGCGGGGAGCTTTCTTT
cdr3_aa: CATSRDKRGAFF
v_call: TRBV15
clone_size: many
j_call: TRBJ1-1
d_call: -

cdr3_nt: TGCGCCAGCAGCTTGGGGCTAGCGGGACTGTACCAAGAGACCCAGTACTTC
cdr3_aa: CASSLGLAGLYQETQYF
v_call: TRBV5-1
clone_size: many
j_call: TRBJ2-5
d_call: TRBD2

cdr3_nt: TGCGCCAGCAGCCAAGATCACGGCAGGGGAGGTTCACCCCTCCACTTT
cdr3_aa: CASSQDHGRGGSPLHF
v_call: TRBV4-3
clone_size: many
j_call: TRBJ1-6
d_call: -

cdr3_nt: TGCGCCAGCAAGGTGTCGGGAGAATCCAATGAGCAGTTCTTC
cdr3_aa: CASKVSGESNEQFF
v_call: TRBV5-1
clone_size: medium-sized
j_call: TRBJ2-1
d_call: -

cdr3_nt: TGCGCCAGCAGCTCCGACAGCATGAACACTGAAGCTTTCTTT
cdr3_aa: CASSSDSMNTEAFF
v_call: TRBV5-1
clone_size: many
j_call: TRBJ1-1
d_call: -

cdr3_nt: TGTGCCAGCAGCGCGAGGAAGGGGGTTGGAACAGATACGCAGTATTTT
cdr3_aa: CASSARKGVGTDTQYF
v_call: TRBV5-6
clone_size: many
j_call: TRBJ2-3
d_call: -

cdr3_nt: TGTGCCACCAGTGATACTGGGAATACAGATACGCAGTATTTT
cdr3_aa: CATSDTGNTDTQYF
v_call: TRBV24-1
clone_size: many
j_call: TRBJ2-3
d_call: -

cdr3_nt: TGTGCCAGCAAACCTGGGACTAGCGGGAGCGGCACAGATACGCAGTATTTT
cdr3_aa: CASKPGTSGSGTDTQYF
v_call: TRBV6-2/TRBV6-3
clone_size: many
j_call: TRBJ2-3
d_call: TRBD2

cdr3_nt: TGTGCCAGCAGCTTAAACGGGATTGAGCAGTTCTTC
cdr3_aa: CASSLNGIEQFF
v_call: TRBV7-9
clone_size: many
j_call: TRBJ2-1
d_call: -

cdr3_nt: TGTGCCAGCAGCCGTGGAGGGGGACAGGGGAGAACTGAAGCTTTCTTT
cdr3_aa: CASSRGGGQGRTEAFF
v_call: TRBV7-2
clone_size: -
j_call: TRBJ1-1
d_call: TRBD1

cdr3_nt: TGTGCCAGCAGTTTAGTTGGGACCCATGGCTACACCTTC
cdr3_aa: CASSLVGTHGYTF
v_call: TRBV12-3/TRBV12-4
clone_size: medium-sized
j_call: TRBJ1-2
d_call: -

cdr3_nt: TGTGCCACCAGCAGAGTGGAATTGGCTGGGGCCAACGTCCTGACTTTC
cdr3_aa: CATSRVELAGANVLTF
v_call: TRBV15
clone_size: many
j_call: TRBJ2-6
d_call: -

cdr3_nt: TGTGCCAGCAAGAGGACAGGGGGCGAGTACGAGCAGTACTTC
cdr3_aa: CASKRTGGEYEQYF
v_call: TRBV6-1
clone_size: few
j_call: TRBJ2-7
d_call: TRBD1

cdr3_nt: TGTGCCAGCAGACACTGGCCGGGACTAGCGGGAGATGAGCAGTTCTTC
cdr3_aa: CASRHWPGLAGDEQFF
v_call: TRBV6-2/TRBV6-3
clone_size: many
j_call: TRBJ2-1
d_call: TRBD2

cdr3_nt: TGTGCCAGTAGTAATAGGGGGGCTAACCCCTACAATGAGCAGTTCTTC
cdr3_aa: CASSNRGANPYNEQFF
v_call: TRBV19
clone_size: many
j_call: TRBJ2-1
d_call: -

cdr3_nt: TGTGCCAGCTCACCGGGGGCGGGCACAGATACGCAGTATTTT
cdr3_aa: CASSPGAGTDTQYF
v_call: TRBV18
clone_size: many
j_call: TRBJ2-3
d_call: -

cdr3_nt: TGTGCCAGCAGCTTCAGGGGAGGAAACACCATATATTTT
cdr3_aa: CASSFRGGNTIYF
v_call: TRBV5-5
clone_size: many
j_call: TRBJ1-3
d_call: -

cdr3_nt: TGTGCCAGCAGTCGAACCAGTAGTGAGCAGTTCTTC
cdr3_aa: CASSRTSSEQFF
v_call: TRBV12-3/TRBV12-4
clone_size: many
j_call: TRBJ2-1
d_call: -

cdr3_nt: TGTGCCAGCAGCCTAGCGGGAGGGCCAGGGGAGACCCAGTACTTC
cdr3_aa: CASSLAGGPGETQYF
v_call: TRBV5-4
clone_size: many
j_call: TRBJ2-5
d_call: TRBD2

cdr3_nt: TGCAGCGTCAATCCGGGTAATACTGGAAACACCATATATTTT
cdr3_aa: CSVNPGNTGNTIYF
v_call: TRBV29-1
clone_size: many
j_call: TRBJ1-3
d_call: -

cdr3_nt: TGTGCCAGCAGTTCCCCGGGACAGGGTTACAATGAGCAGTTCTTC
cdr3_aa: CASSSPGQGYNEQFF
v_call: TRBV6-5
clone_size: many
j_call: TRBJ2-1
d_call: TRBD1